This TCR beta chain is drawn from a study of blood T cell repertoires in COVID-19. The data were produced by immunoSEQ multiplex PCR, yet TCRdb's version contains in-frame clones alone and is incomplete. This sample has some 270,000 clones, with about 85% found just once. This clonotype originated in a woman between 50 and 59 years old who had been exposed to COVID-19. The sample consisted of PBMCs or T cells enriched from blood (not recorded which).

CDR3: CASSKNGDRRQAFF. CDR3 in DNA: TGTGCCAGCAGCAAAAATGGCGACAGGCGGCAAGCTTTCTTT. V usage is TRBV21-1 and J usage is TRBJ1-1; the tabulated D call, TRBD1, remains unverified against the DNA. TRBV21-1 is assigned pseudogene status. There are 14 residues in the CDR3.